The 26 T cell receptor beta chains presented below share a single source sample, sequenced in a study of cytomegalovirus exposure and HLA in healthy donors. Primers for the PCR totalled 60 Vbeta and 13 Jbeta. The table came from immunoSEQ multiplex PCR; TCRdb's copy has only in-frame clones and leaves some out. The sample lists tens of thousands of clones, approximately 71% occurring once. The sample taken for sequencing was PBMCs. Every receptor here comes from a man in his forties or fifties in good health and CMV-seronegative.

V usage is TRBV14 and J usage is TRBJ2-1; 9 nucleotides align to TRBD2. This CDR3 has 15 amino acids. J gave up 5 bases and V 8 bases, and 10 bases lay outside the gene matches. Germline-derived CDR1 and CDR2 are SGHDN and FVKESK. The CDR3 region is CASEPGLASNNEQFF. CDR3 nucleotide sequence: TGTGCCAGCGAACCGGGACTAGCATCTAACAATGAGCAGTTCTTC.

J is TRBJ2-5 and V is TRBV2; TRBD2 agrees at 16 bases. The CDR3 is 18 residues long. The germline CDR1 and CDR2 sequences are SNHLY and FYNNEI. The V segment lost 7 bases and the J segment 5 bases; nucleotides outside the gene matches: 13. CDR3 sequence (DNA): TGTGCCAGCACTCCCTTGGGGACTAGCGGGGGGGCCTGGGAGACCCAGTACTTC. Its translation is CASTPLGTSGGAWETQYF.

The CDR3: CASSLGPGVGNQPQHF. CDR3 in DNA: TGTGCCAGCAGCTTAGGTCCGGGGGTGGGGAATCAGCCCCAGCATTTT. The J gene is TRBJ1-5, the V gene TRBV5-4, with D perhaps TRBD1 (5 bases). In germline, CDR1 is SGHNT, CDR2 YYREEE (reference sequence). The V end lost 2 bases, the J end lost 4 bases, and 16 bases lay between the germline ends. This CDR3 spans 16 amino acids.

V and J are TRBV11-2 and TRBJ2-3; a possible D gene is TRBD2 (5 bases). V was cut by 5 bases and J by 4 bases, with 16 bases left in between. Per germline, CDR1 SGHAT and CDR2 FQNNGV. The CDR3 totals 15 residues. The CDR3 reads CASSLDPSRADTQYF. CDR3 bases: TGTGCCAGCAGCCTGGACCCTTCGAGGGCAGATACGCAGTATTTT. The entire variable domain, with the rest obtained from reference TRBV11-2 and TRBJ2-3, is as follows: EAGVAQSPRYKIIEKRQSVAFWCNPISGHATLYWYQQILGQGPKLLIQFQNNGVVDDSQLPKDRFSAERLKGVDSTLKIQPAKLEDSAVYLCASSLDPSRADTQYFGPGTRLTVL.

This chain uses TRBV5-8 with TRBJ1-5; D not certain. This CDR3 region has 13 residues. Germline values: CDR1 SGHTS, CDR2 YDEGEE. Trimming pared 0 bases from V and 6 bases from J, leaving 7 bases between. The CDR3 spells CASSLDRRQPQHF. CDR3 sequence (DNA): TGTGCCAGCAGCTTGGACAGACGTCAGCCCCAGCATTTT.

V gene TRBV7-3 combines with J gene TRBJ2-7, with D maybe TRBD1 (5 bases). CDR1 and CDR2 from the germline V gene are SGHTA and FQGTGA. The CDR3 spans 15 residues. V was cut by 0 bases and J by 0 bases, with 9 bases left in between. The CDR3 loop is CASSLTRQTSYEQYF. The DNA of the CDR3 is TGTGCCAGCAGCTTAACGAGACAGACCTCCTACGAGCAGTACTTC.

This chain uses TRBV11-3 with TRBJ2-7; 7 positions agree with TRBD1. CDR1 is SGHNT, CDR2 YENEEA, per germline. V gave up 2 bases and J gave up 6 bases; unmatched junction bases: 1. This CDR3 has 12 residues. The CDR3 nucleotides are TGTGCCAGCAGCTTAAACAGGGGCGAGCAGTACTTC. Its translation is CASSLNRGEQYF.

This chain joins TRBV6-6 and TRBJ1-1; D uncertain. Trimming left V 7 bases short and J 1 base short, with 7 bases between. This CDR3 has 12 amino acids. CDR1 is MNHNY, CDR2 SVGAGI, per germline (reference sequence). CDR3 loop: CASIGWNTEAFF. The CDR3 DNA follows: TGTGCCAGCATCGGGTGGAACACTGAAGCTTTCTTT.

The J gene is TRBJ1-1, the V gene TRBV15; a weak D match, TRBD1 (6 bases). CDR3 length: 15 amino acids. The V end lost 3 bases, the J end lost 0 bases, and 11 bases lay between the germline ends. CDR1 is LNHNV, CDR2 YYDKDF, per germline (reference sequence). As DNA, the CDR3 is TGTGCCACCAGCAGCACACAGGGAATGAACACTGAAGCTTTCTTT. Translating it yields CATSSTQGMNTEAFF.

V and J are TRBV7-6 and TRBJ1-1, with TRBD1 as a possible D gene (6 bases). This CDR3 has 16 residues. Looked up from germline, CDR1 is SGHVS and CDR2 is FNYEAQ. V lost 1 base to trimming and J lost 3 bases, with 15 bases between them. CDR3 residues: CASSLVDRRSDTEAFF. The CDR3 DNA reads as TGTGCCAGCAGCTTAGTGGACAGACGTAGCGACACTGAAGCTTTCTTT.

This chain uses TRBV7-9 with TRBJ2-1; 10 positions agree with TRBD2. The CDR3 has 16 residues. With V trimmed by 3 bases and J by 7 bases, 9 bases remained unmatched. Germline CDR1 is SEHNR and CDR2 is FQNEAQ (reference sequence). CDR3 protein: CASSLASGGRANEQFF. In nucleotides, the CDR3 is TGTGCCAGCAGCTTGGCTAGCGGGGGTCGGGCAAATGAGCAGTTCTTC.

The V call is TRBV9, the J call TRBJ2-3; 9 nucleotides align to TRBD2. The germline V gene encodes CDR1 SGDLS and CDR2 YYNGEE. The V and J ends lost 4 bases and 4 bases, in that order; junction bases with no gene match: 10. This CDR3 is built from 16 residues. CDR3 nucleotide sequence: TGTGCCAGCAGCTTGATCGCGGGGGGGGTCGCAGATACGCAGTATTTT. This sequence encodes CASSLIAGGVADTQYF.

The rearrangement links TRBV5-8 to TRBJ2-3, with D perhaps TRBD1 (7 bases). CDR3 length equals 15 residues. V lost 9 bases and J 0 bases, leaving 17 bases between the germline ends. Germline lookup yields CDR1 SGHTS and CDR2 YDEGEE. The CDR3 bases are TGTGCCACTGTGGACAGGAGGGTAAGCACAGATACGCAGTATTTT. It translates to CATVDRRVSTDTQYF.

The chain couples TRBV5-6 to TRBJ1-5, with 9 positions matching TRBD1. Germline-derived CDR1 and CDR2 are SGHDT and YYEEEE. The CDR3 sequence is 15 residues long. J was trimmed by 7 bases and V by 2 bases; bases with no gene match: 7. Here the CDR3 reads CASSFGDRAYQPQHF. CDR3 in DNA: TGTGCCAGCAGCTTCGGGGACAGGGCTTACCAGCCCCAGCATTTT.

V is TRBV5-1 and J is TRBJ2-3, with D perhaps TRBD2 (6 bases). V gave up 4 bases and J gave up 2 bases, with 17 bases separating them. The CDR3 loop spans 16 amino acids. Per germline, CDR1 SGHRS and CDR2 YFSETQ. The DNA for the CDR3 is TGCGCCAGCAGCACTTATCGGGGCGGGGCCACAGATACGCAGTATTTT. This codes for CASSTYRGGATDTQYF.

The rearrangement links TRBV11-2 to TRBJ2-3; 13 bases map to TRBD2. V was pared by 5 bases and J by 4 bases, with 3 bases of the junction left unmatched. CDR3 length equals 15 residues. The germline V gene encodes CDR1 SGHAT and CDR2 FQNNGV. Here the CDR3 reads CASSTSGGASDTQYF. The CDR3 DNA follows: TGTGCCAGCAGCACTAGCGGGGGGGCTTCAGATACGCAGTATTTT.

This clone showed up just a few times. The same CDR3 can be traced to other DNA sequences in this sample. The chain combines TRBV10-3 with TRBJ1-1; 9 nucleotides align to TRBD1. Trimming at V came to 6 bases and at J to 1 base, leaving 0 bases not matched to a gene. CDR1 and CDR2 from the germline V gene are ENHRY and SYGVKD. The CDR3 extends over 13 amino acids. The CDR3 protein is CAIRGQGNTEAFF. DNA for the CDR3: TGTGCCATCAGGGGACAGGGGAACACTGAAGCTTTCTTT.

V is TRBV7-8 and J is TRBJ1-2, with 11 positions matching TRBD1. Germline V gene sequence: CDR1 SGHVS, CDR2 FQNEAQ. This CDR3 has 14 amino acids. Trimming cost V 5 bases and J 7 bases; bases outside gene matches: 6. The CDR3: CASSLGDRGCGYTF. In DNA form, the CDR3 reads TGTGCCAGCAGCCTGGGGGACAGGGGGTGTGGCTACACCTTC.

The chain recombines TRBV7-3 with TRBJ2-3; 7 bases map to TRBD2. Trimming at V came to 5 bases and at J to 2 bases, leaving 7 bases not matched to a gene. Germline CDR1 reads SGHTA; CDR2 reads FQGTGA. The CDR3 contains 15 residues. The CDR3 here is CASSRTGGPTDTQYF. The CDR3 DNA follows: TGTGCCAGCAGCAGAACGGGGGGACCCACAGATACGCAGTATTTT.

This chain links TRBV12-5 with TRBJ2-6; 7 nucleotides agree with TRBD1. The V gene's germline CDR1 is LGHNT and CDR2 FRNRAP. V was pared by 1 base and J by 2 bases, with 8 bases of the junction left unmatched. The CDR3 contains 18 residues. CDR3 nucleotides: TGTGCTAGTGGTTTGGAAACCACAGGGGCGGCTGGGGCCAACGTCCTGACTTTC. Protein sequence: CASGLETTGAAGANVLTF. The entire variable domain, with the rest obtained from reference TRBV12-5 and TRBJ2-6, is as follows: DARVTQTPRHKVTEMGQEVTMRCQPILGHNTVFWYRQTMMQGLELLAYFRNRAPLDDSGMPKDRFSAEMPDATLATLKIQPSEPRDSAVYFCASGLETTGAAGANVLTFGAGSRLTVL.

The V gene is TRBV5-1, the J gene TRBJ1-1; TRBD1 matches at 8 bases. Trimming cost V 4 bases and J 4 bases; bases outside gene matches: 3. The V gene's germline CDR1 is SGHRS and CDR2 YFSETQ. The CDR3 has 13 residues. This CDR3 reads CASSLTGGTEAFF. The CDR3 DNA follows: TGCGCCAGCAGCCTAACAGGGGGCACTGAAGCTTTCTTT. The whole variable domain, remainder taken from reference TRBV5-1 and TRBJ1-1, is KAGVTQTPRYLIKTRGQQVTLSCSPISGHRSVSWYQQTPGQGLQFLFEYFSETQRNKGNFPGRFSGRQFSNSRSEMNVSTLELGDSALYLCASSLTGGTEAFFGQGTRLTVV.

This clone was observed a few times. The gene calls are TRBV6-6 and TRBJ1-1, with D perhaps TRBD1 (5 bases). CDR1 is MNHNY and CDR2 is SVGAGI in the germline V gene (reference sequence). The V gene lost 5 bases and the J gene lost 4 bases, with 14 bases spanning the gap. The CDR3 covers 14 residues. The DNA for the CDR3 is TGTGCCAGCAGTCCACAGGTCGGTAGCACTGAAGCTTTCTTT. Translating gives CASSPQVGSTEAFF.

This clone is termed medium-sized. The DNA for the CDR3 is TGCGCCAGCAGCCAAGATCCGTCCGTAGAGACCCAGTACTTC. This translates into CASSQDPSVETQYF. The chain links TRBV4-1 to TRBJ2-5; unclear D gene. The germline CDR1 and CDR2 sequences are MGHRA and YSYEKL. The CDR3 contains 14 residues. The V and J ends lost 0 bases and 4 bases respectively, with 9 bases between them.

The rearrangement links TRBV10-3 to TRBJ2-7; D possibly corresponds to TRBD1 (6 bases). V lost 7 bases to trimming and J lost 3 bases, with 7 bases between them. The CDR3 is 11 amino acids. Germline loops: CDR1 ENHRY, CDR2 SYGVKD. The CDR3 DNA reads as TGTGCCATCAAGGGGGACTACGAGCAGTACTTC. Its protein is CAIKGDYEQYF.

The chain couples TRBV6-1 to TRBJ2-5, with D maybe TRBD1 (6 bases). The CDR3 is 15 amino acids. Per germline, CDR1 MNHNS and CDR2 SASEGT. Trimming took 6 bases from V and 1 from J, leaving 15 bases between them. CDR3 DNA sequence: TGTGCCAGCAGCCAGGAGGACAGTCGCCAAGAGACCCAGTACTTC. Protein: CASSQEDSRQETQYF.

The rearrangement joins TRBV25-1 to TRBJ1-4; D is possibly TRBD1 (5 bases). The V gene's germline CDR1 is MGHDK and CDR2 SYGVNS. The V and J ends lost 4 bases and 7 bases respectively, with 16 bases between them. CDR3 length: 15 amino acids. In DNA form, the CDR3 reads TGTGCCAGCAGTGCGCCCCAGGGTAGGAGTGAAAAACTGTTTTTT. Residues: CASSAPQGRSEKLFF.